This T cell receptor (beta chain) was recorded in a study of CD8+CD57+ T cells in acquired aplastic anemia. Study context: Average DNA yield from sorted CD4+ and CD8+ cells was around 3 ug.

V lost 2 bases, J lost 4 bases, and 14 bases lay in between. Per the germline V gene, CDR1 is GTSNPN and CDR2 is SVGIG (reference sequence). The CDR3 sequence is 14 residues long. Patients who underwent sequencing had shown CD8+CD57+ cell expansion by flow cytometry. Study-level results: In CD8+ cells, Simpson's diversity showed no significant difference between patients and controls. Patients and controls turned out to have more than 25 CD8+ CDR3 sequences in common.

Genomic DNA, serving as template, underwent TCR beta VDJ and CDR3 profiling. TCRdb reanalysed the reads using MiXCR and keeps one entry per CDR3 protein. The data contain about 470,000 distinct CDR3 sequences, approximately 32% of them singletons. This clonotype was seen more than once but under ten times. Its target is not known. The receptor comes from a human donor with aplastic anemia. The chain has TRBV30 and TRBJ2-5, with D uncertain. The sample consisted of sorted CD4+, CD8+, or CD8+CD57+ T cells (not recorded which) from PBMCs. For the CDR3, the DNA is TGTGCCTGGAGTAGACCCGTGGGGTTAGAGACCCAGTACTTC. Its protein is CAWSRPVGLETQYF. Full variable domain (outside the CDR3, taken from reference TRBV30 and TRBJ2-5): SQTIHQWPATLVQPVGSPLSLECTVEGTSNPNLYWYRQAAGRGLQLLFYSVGIGQISSEVPQNLSASRPQDRQFILSSKKLLLSDSGFYLCAWSRPVGLETQYFGPGTRLLVL.